The 2 T cell receptor beta chains below were found in one sample sequenced in a study of Graves' ophthalmopathy and Graves' hyperthyroidism. From RNA, the CDR3 regions of TCR beta chains were amplified and sequenced. The workflow started with a first-round RT-PCR run with HTBI primers and then moved on to a second-round multiplex PCR. TCRdb passed the multiplex PCR reads through MiXCR, listing each CDR3 protein once. Altogether about 640,000 distinct CDR3 sequences are present, about two fifths being singletons, with the ten largest covering 3% to 4%. Sequences were obtained from peripheral blood. The receptors here all came from an adult man with Graves' ophthalmopathy.

The sample holds a few counts of this clonotype. This chain uses TRBV14 with TRBJ2-7; no clear D gene. The CDR3 totals 14 residues. Looked up from germline, CDR1 is SGHDN and CDR2 is FVKESK. Deletions cut 0 bases from V and 0 bases from J, with 6 bases between. CDR3 amino acids: CASSQEISSYEQYF. For the CDR3, the DNA is TGTGCCAGCAGCCAAGAGATAAGCTCCTACGAGCAGTACTTC.

This clonotype was seen just once. The genes are TRBV20-1 and TRBJ1-5, with no clear D. The V gene lost 3 bases and the J gene lost 11 bases, with 14 bases spanning the gap. Germline V CDR1 and CDR2: DFQATT, SNEGSKA (reference sequence). The CDR3 extends over 12 amino acids. The chain's CDR3 is CSAREAQETQHF. The CDR3 DNA reads TGCAGTGCTAGGGAGGCCCAAGAGACCCAGCATTTT.